The sequence of this T cell receptor beta chain was determined in a study of siplizumab effects on memory and regulatory T cells. Clones were read by immunoSEQ multiplex PCR, and TCRdb kept only the in-frame ones, dropping some. The table records about 100,000 clones, roughly 94% of them present only once. Germline values: CDR1 SNHLY, CDR2 FYNNEI. The CDR3 is 15 residues long. The trim removed 1 base at V and 5 bases at J, leaving 8 bases unmatched. As to this clone: Its antigen is currently unknown.

Study-wide points: The Treg-derived share of mappable alloreactive CD4+ clones averaged about 69% with siplizumab and 26.9% in controls. A major contribution to the alloresponse seemed to be made by naive T cells, which seemed more diverse than memory cells.

The sequenced sample was Tregs sorted from blood. The chain recombines TRBV2 with TRBJ2-7; 7 nucleotides line up with TRBD2. The sequence derives from a human donor in good health. Here the CDR3 reads CASSEEGGSRDEQYF. Here the CDR3 DNA reads TGTGCCAGCAGTGAAGAGGGCGGGAGTAGGGACGAGCAGTACTTC.